The TCR beta chain under discussion was sequenced for a study of vaccination effects on CD4 cells after COVID-19. A note on this clone: What it binds is unknown.

Sequencing was performed with immunoSEQ multiplex PCR; in TCRdb, only in-frame clones are kept and a portion is missing. The sample lists under 40,000 clones, around 70% seen once, with approximately 12% in the top ten. Antigen-specific CD4+ T cells were first expanded with viral peptide pools by the ViraFEST assay and only then sequenced. When around 9 days of culture had elapsed, CD4+ T cells were isolated. Either the BNT162b2 or mRNA-1273 vaccine was given to participants in two doses. The germline CDR1 and CDR2 sequences are MNHEY and SVGAGI. CDR3 length: 14 residues. Trimming at V came to 5 bases and at J to 7 bases, leaving 5 bases not matched to a gene. Study results and limitations: The study dataset contains few convalescent patients and includes no early post-infection timepoints.

This chain links TRBV6-5 with TRBJ1-5, with 10 nucleotides matching TRBD1. The sequencing used CD4+ T cells from PBMCs cultured with HCoV-229E spike peptides, collected after COVID-19 vaccination. The receptor was isolated from a human donor who received a COVID-19 vaccine. The CDR3 region has the DNA TGTGCCAGCAGTCGGGACAGGGGTTTGCAGCCCCAGCATTTT. Translated, it gives CASSRDRGLQPQHF.